These 17 T cell receptor beta chains were sequenced from one sample in a study of shared clonotypes between healthy human individuals. Sequencing was performed with immunoSEQ multiplex PCR; in TCRdb, only in-frame clones are kept and a portion is missing. This sample carries hundreds of thousands of clones, about 80% of them seen once, and the ten largest clones take about 1.8%. Sequencing was carried out using memory CD4+ T cells sorted from blood. This sample's subset: CD45RA-negative fraction. The receptors shown here come from a woman aged 25 to 39 in good health.

This clone was detected a few times. The genes are TRBV19 and TRBJ2-1, with TRBD2 as a possible D gene (6 bases). The V and J ends lost 8 bases and 5 bases respectively, with 10 bases between them. The CDR3 has 12 amino acids. Germline CDR1 and CDR2: LNHDA and SQIVND (reference sequence). Here the CDR3 DNA reads TGTGCCAGTGCGACTAGAGACAATGAGCAGTTCTTC. Its protein is CASATRDNEQFF. Full variable domain (remainder filled in from reference TRBV19 and TRBJ2-1): DGGITQSPKYLFRKEGQNVTLSCEQNLNHDAMYWYRQDPGQGLRLIYYSQIVNDFQKGDIAEGYSVSREKKESFPLTVTSAQKNPTAFYLCASATRDNEQFFGPGTRLTVL.

The J gene is TRBJ1-1, the V gene TRBV7-9; TRBD1 aligns across 10 bases. Germline V gene data show CDR1 as SEHNR and CDR2 as FQNEAQ (reference sequence). V lost 6 bases and J lost 3; bases outside the gene matches: 13. This CDR3 region has 17 residues. CDR3: CASSMRQGARQDTEAFF. CDR3 bases: TGTGCCAGCAGTATGAGACAGGGGGCGAGGCAGGACACTGAAGCTTTCTTT.

The J gene is TRBJ1-1, the V gene TRBV4-2; D call uncertain. The V gene's germline CDR1 is LGHNA and CDR2 YNFKEQ. The CDR3 totals 12 residues. The ends were cut back, 2 bases at V and 8 bases at J, with 9 bases in the middle. CDR3 nucleotide sequence: TGTGCCAGCAGCCAATTTAGGAACGAAGCTTTCTTT. Translating it yields CASSQFRNEAFF.

This chain connects TRBV7-7 to TRBJ2-3; 9 nucleotides agree with TRBD1. Per the germline V gene, CDR1 is SSHAT and CDR2 is FNYEAQ (reference sequence). The CDR3 totals 17 residues. V lost 5 bases to trimming and J lost 6 bases; unmatched junction nucleotides: 15. Here the CDR3 DNA reads TGTGCCAGCAGCCGCGGAGAACCGGGACAGGGAGGGGATACGCAGTATTTT. Translated, it gives CASSRGEPGQGGDTQYF.

The rearrangement joins TRBV18 to TRBJ2-7; tentative D call: TRBD1 (5 bases). CDR3 size: 15 residues. Germline CDR1 and CDR2: KGHSH and LQKENI. V was shortened by 6 bases and J by 5 bases, with 20 bases between the two germline ends. The chain's CDR3 is CASSDGQGLKDEQYF. CDR3 in DNA: TGTGCCAGCTCGGACGGGCAGGGTTTAAAGGACGAGCAGTACTTC.

The rearrangement uses TRBV10-3 and TRBJ2-3; the match to TRBD2 covers 10 bases. Trimming cost V 5 bases and J 1 base; bases outside gene matches: 3. The germline V gene has CDR1 ENHRY and CDR2 SYGVKD. CDR3 size: 15 residues. CDR3 amino acids: CAISTGTSGTDTQYF. The CDR3 nucleotides read TGTGCCATCAGTACCGGGACTAGCGGCACAGATACGCAGTATTTT.

This clone was counted between two and nine times. J is TRBJ2-3 and V is TRBV28, with a possible D match to TRBD2 (7 bases). The CDR3 is 15 residues long. The V and J ends lost 1 base and 6 bases respectively, with 14 bases between them. Germline CDR1 and CDR2: MDHEN and SYDVKM. CDR3 in DNA: TGTGCCAGCAGTTTATTTCAGGGCGGGGGCGATACGCAGTATTTT. It is translated as CASSLFQGGGDTQYF. Based on the CDR3 plus reference TRBV28 and TRBJ2-3, the full variable domain is DVKVTQSSRYLVKRTGEKVFLECVQDMDHENMFWYRQDPGLGLRLIYFSYDVKMKEKGDIPEGYSVSREKKERFSLILESASTNQTSMYLCASSLFQGGGDTQYFGPGTRLTVL.

There are a few counts of this clone. V usage is TRBV7-2 and J usage is TRBJ2-1; a possible D gene is TRBD1 (5 bases). CDR1 is SGHTA, CDR2 FQGNSA, per germline. CDR3 length: 14 residues. V was clipped by 6 bases and J by 4 bases, with 13 bases between them. CDR3 sequence: CASSQDSFYNEQFF. In DNA form, the CDR3 reads TGTGCCAGCAGTCAAGACAGCTTTTACAATGAGCAGTTCTTC. Full variable domain (outside the CDR3, taken from reference TRBV7-2 and TRBJ2-1): GAGVSQSPSNKVTEKGKDVELRCDPISGHTALYWYRQSLGQGLEFLIYFQGNSAPDKSGLPSDRFSAERTGGSVSTLTIQRTQQEDSAVYLCASSQDSFYNEQFFGPGTRLTVL.

This clone was picked up a small number of times. The chain combines TRBV11-2 with TRBJ1-1; no clear D. The ends were cut back, 5 bases at V and 5 bases at J, with 12 bases in the middle. CDR1 and CDR2 from the germline V gene are SGHAT and FQNNGV. The CDR3 is made up of 13 amino acids. The CDR3 protein is CASSQGRRTEAFF. The CDR3 nucleotides read TGTGCCAGCAGCCAAGGACGTCGAACTGAAGCTTTCTTT.

The chain recombines TRBV9 with TRBJ1-2; a possible D gene is TRBD1 (5 bases). CDR3 length equals 17 residues. Germline V gene lookup returns CDR1 SGDLS and CDR2 YYNGEE. Between the trimmed V and J ends, which lost 2 bases and 7 bases, there was a span of 24 bases. CDR3 region: CASSVSSAGGLGVGYTF. In DNA, the CDR3 is TGTGCCAGCAGCGTTAGTAGCGCCGGGGGATTAGGTGTTGGCTACACCTTC.

In nucleotides, the CDR3 is TGTGCCAGCTCAGGGTTAGCCACAGATACGCAGTATTTT. Protein product: CASSGLATDTQYF. The rearrangement links TRBV18 to TRBJ2-3; unclear D gene. V dropped 5 bases and J dropped 2 bases, with 8 bases sitting between them. This CDR3 is 13 amino acids long. Germline assignment: CDR1 KGHSH and CDR2 LQKENI.

This sequence joins TRBV4-2 and TRBJ2-2, with TRBD1 as a possible D gene (5 bases). The germline V gene has CDR1 LGHNA and CDR2 YNFKEQ. The CDR3 contains 15 residues. Trimming took off 1 base at V and 4 bases at J, with 10 bases between the two ends. CDR3 sequence: CASSQGRGPTGELFF. The CDR3 coding sequence is TGTGCCAGCAGCCAAGGAAGGGGCCCCACCGGGGAGCTGTTTTTT.

The chain couples TRBV2 to TRBJ1-2; no reliable D call. V lost 6 bases and J lost 0, with 17 bases in between. Germline assignment: CDR1 SNHLY and CDR2 FYNNEI. The CDR3 spans 16 residues. CDR3 sequence: CASSPEGNYPNYGYTF. For the CDR3, the DNA is TGTGCCAGCAGCCCCGAGGGAAACTATCCTAACTATGGCTACACCTTC. The full variable domain, with the rest looked up from reference TRBV2 and TRBJ1-2, is EPEVTQTPSHQVTQMGQEVILRCVPISNHLYFYWYRQILGQKVEFLVSFYNNEISEKSEIFDDQFSVERPDGSNFTLKIRSTKLEDSAMYFCASSPEGNYPNYGYTFGSGTRLTVV.

The chain employs TRBV4-1 and TRBJ2-7, with D possibly TRBD1 on 6 matching bases. The CDR3 runs 15 residues. Germline V CDR1 and CDR2: MGHRA, YSYEKL. The V end lost 0 bases, the J end lost 3 bases, and 12 bases lay between the germline ends. The CDR3 sequence: CASSQDFQGYYEQYF. The CDR3 DNA reads TGCGCCAGCAGCCAAGATTTCCAGGGGTACTACGAGCAGTACTTC.

CDR3 DNA sequence: TGCGCCAGCATGCGGGAGGGAGGGGACTACAATGAGCAGTTCTTC. The encoded protein is CASMREGGDYNEQFF. The V and J genes are TRBV5-1 and TRBJ2-1, with TRBD2 identical over 9 bases. CDR3 length equals 15 residues. The ends lost 6 bases at V and 3 bases at J; junction bases unmatched: 7. Germline CDR1 SGHRS, CDR2 YFSETQ.

V and J are TRBV5-4 and TRBJ2-7; 8 nucleotides match TRBD2. Germline trimming cut 1 base from V and 5 bases from J; bases unmatched to any gene: 8. From germline, CDR1 is SGHNT and CDR2 YYREEE (reference sequence). The CDR3 totals 15 residues. The CDR3 DNA sequence: TGTGCCAGCAGCTTGAGTGCGGGGGGAAACGACGAGCAGTACTTC. It codes for CASSLSAGGNDEQYF. Full variable domain (missing parts from reference TRBV5-4 and TRBJ2-7): ETGVTQSPTHLIKTRGQQVTLRCSSQSGHNTVSWYQQALGQGPQFIFQYYREEENGRGNFPPRFSGLQFPNYSSELNVNALELDDSALYLCASSLSAGGNDEQYFGPGTRLTVT.

Points on this clone: Given a far larger clone just one base away, this is likely a sequencing read error. The chain carries TRBV6-5 and TRBJ1-5, with D possibly being TRBD1 (6 bases). Germline CDR1 is MNHEY and CDR2 is SVGAGI. V was cut by 5 bases and J by 2 bases, with 10 bases left in between. CDR3 size: 14 residues. This CDR3 reads CASSERGGNQPQHF. The CDR3, as DNA: TGTGCCAGCAGTGAAAGGGGGGGCAATCAGCCCCAGCATTTT.